This TCR beta chain was recorded in a study of control samples from healthy donors and cancer patients. V was clipped by 4 bases and J by 3 bases, with 9 bases between them. The CDR3 covers 13 residues. Germline lookup yields CDR1 MNHEY and CDR2 SMNVEV (reference sequence). Sequenced by immunoSEQ multiplex PCR; TCRdb stores in-frame clones only, minus some. The data contain around 94,000 clones, about nine tenths of them singletons. This chain links TRBV27 with TRBJ1-1; D unclear. The source of this sequence is a young woman in good health. The specimen was blood. The CDR3 region has the DNA TGTGCCAGCAGTTCAATTGAACACACTGAAGCTTTCTTT. Its protein is CASSSIEHTEAFF.